This TCR beta chain is from a study of PD-L1 blockade in urothelial cancer. On the study more broadly: Patients started atezolizumab in about 2014, 1,200 mg intravenously every 3 weeks.

Time point in this sample: peripheral blood 6 weeks after treatment start. Locally advanced or metastatic urothelial carcinoma affected all patients. Patient sample counts ranged from 1 to 8, pretreatment and on-treatment. With 4 bases removed from V and 5 bases from J, the gap between germline ends came to 15 bases. This CDR3 contains 14 residues. Germline V lookup: CDR1 SGHRS, CDR2 YFSETQ. Each PCR received spiked synthetic TCR analog templates. TCRdb's copy holds only in-frame clones and misses some; the assay was immunoSEQ multiplex PCR. The top ten hold roughly 2.5% of the sample, which has 40,000 to 45,000 clones, roughly 85% seen once.

The chain is built from TRBV5-1 and TRBJ2-5; D ambiguous. The input for sequencing was PBMCs, taken around atezolizumab (anti-PD-L1) treatment. This clonotype originated in a man between 65 and 80 years old with urothelial cancer. The CDR3 spells CASSSGQPMETQYF. The CDR3 DNA follows: TGCGCCAGCAGCAGTGGGCAGCCGATGGAGACCCAGTACTTC.